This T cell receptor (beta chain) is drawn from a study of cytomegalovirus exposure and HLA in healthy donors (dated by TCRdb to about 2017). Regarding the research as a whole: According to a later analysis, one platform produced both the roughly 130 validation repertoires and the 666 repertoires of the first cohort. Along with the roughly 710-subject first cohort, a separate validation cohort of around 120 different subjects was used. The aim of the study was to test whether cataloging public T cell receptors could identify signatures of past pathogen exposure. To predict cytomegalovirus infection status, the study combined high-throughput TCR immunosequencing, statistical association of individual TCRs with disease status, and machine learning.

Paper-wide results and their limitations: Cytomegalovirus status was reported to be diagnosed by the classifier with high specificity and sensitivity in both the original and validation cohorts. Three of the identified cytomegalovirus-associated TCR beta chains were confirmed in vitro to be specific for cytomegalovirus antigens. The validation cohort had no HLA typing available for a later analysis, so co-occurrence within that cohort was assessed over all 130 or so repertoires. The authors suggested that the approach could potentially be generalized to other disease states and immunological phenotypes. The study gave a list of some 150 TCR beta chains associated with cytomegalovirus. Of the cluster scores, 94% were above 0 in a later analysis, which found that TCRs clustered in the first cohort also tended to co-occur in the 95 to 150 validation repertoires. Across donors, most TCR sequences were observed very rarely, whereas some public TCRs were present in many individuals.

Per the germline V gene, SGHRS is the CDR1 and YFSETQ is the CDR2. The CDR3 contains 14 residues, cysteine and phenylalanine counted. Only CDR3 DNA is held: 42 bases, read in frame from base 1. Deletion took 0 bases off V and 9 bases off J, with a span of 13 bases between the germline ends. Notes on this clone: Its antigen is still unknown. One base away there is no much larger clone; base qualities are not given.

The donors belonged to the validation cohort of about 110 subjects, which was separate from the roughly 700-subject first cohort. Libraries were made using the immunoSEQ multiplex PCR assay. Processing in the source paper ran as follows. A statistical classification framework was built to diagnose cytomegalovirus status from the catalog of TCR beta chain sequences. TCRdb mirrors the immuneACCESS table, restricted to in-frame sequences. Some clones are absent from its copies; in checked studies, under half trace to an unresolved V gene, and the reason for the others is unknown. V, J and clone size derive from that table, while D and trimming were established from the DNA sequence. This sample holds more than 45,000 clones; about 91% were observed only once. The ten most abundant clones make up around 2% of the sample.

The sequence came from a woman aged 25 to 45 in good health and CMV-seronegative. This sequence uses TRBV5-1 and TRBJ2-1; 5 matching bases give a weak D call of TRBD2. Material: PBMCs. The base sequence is TGCGCCAGCAGCTTGGTCGGAGAGAGCGGTGAGCAGTTCTTC. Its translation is CASSLVGESGEQFF.